The present TCR beta chain was sequenced within a study of response to subunit inactivated influenza vaccine. The study's findings and limits: Authors suggested each seasonal flu vaccination may recruit only limited numbers of new T cells.

With regard to this clonotype: The target antigen is unknown.

TCRdb itself ran the RT-PCR reads through MiXCR, one entry per CDR3 protein. Here the sample spans roughly 500,000 distinct CDR3 sequences, about 25% being singletons. Sequences were derived from CD4+ T cells sorted from PBMCs, sampled approximately 5 days after vaccination. This clonotype originated in a man aged 50 to 59 who received an inactivated influenza vaccine.

The CDR3 here is CASSPYGLAGGQDTQYF. In DNA, the CDR3 is TGTGCCAGCTCACCATACGGACTAGCGGGGGGGCAAGATACGCAGTATTTT. This chain uses TRBV18 with TRBJ2-3, with TRBD2 identical over 15 bases. This CDR3 region has 17 residues. V shed 2 bases, J shed 5 bases, and the junction held 5 bases outside the gene matches. CDR1 and CDR2 (germline): KGHSH, LQKENI.